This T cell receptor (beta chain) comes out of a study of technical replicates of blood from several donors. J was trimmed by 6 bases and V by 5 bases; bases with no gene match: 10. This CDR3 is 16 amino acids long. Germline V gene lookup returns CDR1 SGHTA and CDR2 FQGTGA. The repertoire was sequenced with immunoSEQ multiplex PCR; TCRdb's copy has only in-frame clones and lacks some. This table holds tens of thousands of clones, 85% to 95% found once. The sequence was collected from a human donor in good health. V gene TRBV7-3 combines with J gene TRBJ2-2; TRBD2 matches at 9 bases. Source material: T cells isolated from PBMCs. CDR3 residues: CASSPQAGGLAGELFF. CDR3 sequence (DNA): TGTGCCAGCAGCCCCCAAGCGGGAGGTCTTGCCGGGGAGCTGTTTTTT.